This T cell receptor beta chain was sequenced for a study of Ad26.COV2.S vaccination and SARS-CoV-2 variants. Study results and caveats: Following vaccination, spike-specific CD8+ and CD4+ T cell responses reportedly exhibited substantial breadth.

In this sample, this clone turned up a few times. Its antigen is not known. TCRdb's copy holds only in-frame clones and misses some; the assay was immunoSEQ multiplex PCR. In the table there are over 130,000 clones, roughly 90% of which are singletons. This CDR3 is built from 15 residues. V dropped 4 bases and J dropped 5; count of bases not matched to a gene: 11. Germline CDR1 and CDR2: SGDLS and YYNGEE. V gene TRBV9 combines with J gene TRBJ1-1; 7 nucleotides line up with TRBD1. This TCR derives from a human donor who had recovered from COVID-19. The source was peripheral blood, collected after recovery from COVID-19. CDR3 bases: TGTGCCAGCAGCCGTATGTGGGACAGAGAAACTGAAGCTTTCTTT. Protein product: CASSRMWDRETEAFF.